The present TCR beta chain was sequenced within a study of early T cells in non-severe SARS-CoV-2 infection. Notes on the study in general: Private and CD4 specificities were missed by VDJdb matching, skewed to anti-spike CD8.

TCRdb ran MiXCR on the 5' RACE reads and lists one entry per CDR3 protein. The data show around 30,000 distinct CDR3 sequences, with 5.7% seen just once and over 5% held by the top ten. V was trimmed by 2 bases and J by 5 bases, leaving 8 bases between them. The CDR3 length is 13 residues. CDR1 and CDR2 from the germline V gene are MNHEY and SVGAGI. Note on this clonotype: The antigen is undetermined.

The chain uses TRBV6-5 and TRBJ2-3; D call uncertain. The receptor was derived from an adult who was a healthcare worker with PCR-confirmed SARS-CoV-2 infection or an uninfected control (not recorded which). The sample comprised whole blood. CDR3 sequence (DNA): TGTGCCAGCAGTTACCGCCCTGGAGATACGCAGTATTTT. Its protein product is CASSYRPGDTQYF.